This T cell receptor (beta chain) emerged from a study of radiation and T cells in renal cell carcinoma. Study at large: Nephrectomy followed 15 Gy stereotactic body radiation by 4 weeks.

Produced via immunoSEQ multiplex PCR; TCRdb's table is partial and in-frame only. The repertoire includes 130,000 to 150,000 clones, approximately 91% of them detected once, and approximately 12% sits in the top ten. Noted time point: baseline pretreatment blood. Treatment reported: 15 Gy SBRT to primary tumor, nephrectomy 4 weeks later. The patient's renal cell carcinoma had clear cell pathology. Findings and limits, study-wide: Pretreatment tumor biopsies were lacking, so baseline clonotypes are unknown. Top tumor clonotypes rose in blood 2 weeks post-radiation, then contracted.

The CDR3 runs 14 residues. Looked up from germline, CDR1 is MGHDK and CDR2 is SYGVNS. After removal of 1 base from V and 5 bases from J, the junction contained 3 bases not matched to a gene. Regarding this clone: Its matching antigen is unknown.

The sequence derives from a woman aged 50 to 60 with renal cell carcinoma. The sample was blood, taken from a patient whose treatment included radiotherapy and nephrectomy. This rearrangement joins TRBV25-1 to TRBJ1-1; 8 bases fit TRBD1. CDR3 residues: CASSEFRGRTEAFF. DNA of the CDR3: TGTGCCAGCAGTGAATTCAGGGGGCGGACTGAAGCTTTCTTT.